The clone carrying this TCR beta chain was recorded a few times. The antigen is undetermined. TCRdb re-called the 5' RACE reads through MiXCR, storing one row per CDR3 protein. The sample has 250,000 to 350,000 distinct CDR3 sequences; just under 9.5% are singletons. The CDR3 extends over 14 amino acids. Trimming removed 1 base from V and 2 bases from J, with 11 bases in between. Per the germline V gene, CDR1 is DFQATT and CDR2 is SNEGSKA (reference sequence). This sample was taken from a study of identical twins. General study results and limits: Abundant cord blood beta clonotypes carried fewer insertions; memory repertoires showed none.

The data also belong to a second study, concerning yellow fever vaccine responses in identical twins.

The material sequenced was CD8+ T cells sorted from blood. The chain links TRBV20-1 to TRBJ2-5; possibly TRBD2 for D (5 bases). This sequence originates from a young woman in good health. The CDR3 DNA follows: TGCAGTGCTAGAGCGGAGGCGACTCAAGAGACCCAGTACTTC. Protein product: CSARAEATQETQYF.